One and the same sample provided the 19 T cell receptor beta chains below, sequenced in a study of cytomegalovirus exposure and HLA in healthy donors. Sequencing was performed with immunoSEQ multiplex PCR; in TCRdb, only in-frame clones are kept and a portion is missing. The table has some 120,000 clones, roughly nine tenths seen once; the top ten hold about 3.5%. What was sequenced was PBMCs. The source is a man in his thirties or forties in good health and CMV-seronegative.

The rearrangement uses TRBV5-1 and TRBJ2-7; 7 nucleotides align to TRBD1. This CDR3 is 14 amino acids long. CDR1 SGHRS and CDR2 YFSETQ come from the germline V gene. Losses at the gene ends were 4 bases for V and 0 bases for J; bases not matched to a gene: 4. CDR3 sequence: CASSPQGVSYEQYF. The CDR3 DNA is TGCGCCAGCAGCCCCCAGGGGGTCTCCTACGAGCAGTACTTC.

CDR3 loop: CASSLRAGSNTIYF. The CDR3 region has the DNA TGTGCCAGCAGTTTAAGGGCCGGGAGTAACACCATATATTTT. The gene calls are TRBV27 and TRBJ1-3; no clear D gene. V lost 2 bases and J 7 bases, leaving 12 bases between the germline ends. In germline, CDR1 is MNHEY, CDR2 SMNVEV (reference sequence). The CDR3 spans 14 residues.

The V and J genes are TRBV19 and TRBJ1-3; D remains ambiguous. V lost 8 bases and J lost 0, with 11 bases in between. The CDR3 has 14 amino acids. CDR1 is LNHDA and CDR2 is SQIVND in the germline V gene (reference sequence). CDR3 nucleotides: TGTGCCAGTCAATCACTGAACTCTGGAAACACCATATATTTT. This encodes CASQSLNSGNTIYF.

The rearrangement uses TRBV7-9 and TRBJ1-2; D gene uncertain. Looked up from germline, CDR1 is SEHNR and CDR2 is FQNEAQ (reference sequence). This CDR3 spans 15 amino acids. V shed 5 bases and J shed 1 base, with 14 bases lying between them. The CDR3 DNA is TGTGCCAGCAGCACTGTCAGCGAAAATAACTATGGCTACACCTTC. Translation: CASSTVSENNYGYTF.

The chain couples TRBV4-2 to TRBJ2-1, with 11 bases aligning to TRBD2. The CDR3 has 16 amino acids. After removal of 4 bases from V and 7 bases from J, the junction contained 9 bases not matched to a gene. Looked up from germline, CDR1 is LGHNA and CDR2 is YNFKEQ. The CDR3 bases are TGTGCCAGCAGCCCCCCCTCCGGGACTAGCGGAAATGAGCAGTTCTTC. Protein product: CASSPPSGTSGNEQFF.

This chain joins TRBV9 and TRBJ1-3; D not resolved. The germline CDR1 and CDR2 sequences are SGDLS and YYNGEE. CDR3 length: 15 amino acids. With 2 bases removed from V and 4 bases from J, the gap between germline ends came to 13 bases. CDR3 coding DNA: TGTGCCAGCAGCGTTAGAGGGAGGAGGGGAAACACCATATATTTT. It codes for CASSVRGRRGNTIYF.

The V gene is TRBV6-6, the J gene TRBJ1-4; D uncertain. The CDR3 is made up of 13 amino acids. CDR1 and CDR2 (germline): MNHNY, SVGAGI (reference sequence). V lost 7 bases and J 4 bases, leaving 10 bases between the germline ends. The CDR3 nucleotides are TGTGCCAGCAAAGTCCAGGTTAATGAAAAACTGTTTTTT. Translating gives CASKVQVNEKLFF.

This clone was detected once. The V gene is TRBV19, the J gene TRBJ1-1; 7 bases are a match to TRBD1. The V gene end was trimmed by 5 bases and the J gene end by 10 bases; junction bases not matched to a gene: 13. The germline gives CDR1 LNHDA, CDR2 SQIVND (reference sequence). The CDR3 runs 14 residues. CDR3 in amino acids: CASSPGQLGEVAFF. DNA for the CDR3: TGTGCCAGTAGTCCGGGACAGCTGGGAGAGGTAGCTTTCTTT.

The chain links TRBV5-8 to TRBJ2-3; D gene ambiguous. The CDR3 is 11 amino acids. CDR1 and CDR2 from the germline V gene are SGHTS and YDEGEE. The V end lost 5 bases, the J end lost 6 bases, and 7 bases lay between the germline ends. The CDR3 region has the DNA TGTGCCAGCAGTAGTCGGGATACGCAGTATTTT. This gives the protein CASSSRDTQYF. Full variable domain (outside the CDR3, taken from reference TRBV5-8 and TRBJ2-3): EAGVTQSPTHLIKTRGQQATLRCSPISGHTSVYWYQQALGLGLQFLLWYDEGEERNRGNFPPRFSGRQFPNYSSELNVNALELEDSALYLCASSSRDTQYFGPGTRLTVL.

The V gene is TRBV5-5, the J gene TRBJ2-5; a weak D match, TRBD1 (7 bases). This CDR3 comprises 15 residues. The germline CDR1 and CDR2 sequences are SGHKS and YYEKEE (reference sequence). V was trimmed by 0 bases and J by 4 bases, leaving 13 bases between them. CDR3 amino acids: CASSLVPGGGETQYF. The CDR3 coding sequence is TGTGCCAGCAGCTTGGTGCCAGGGGGAGGAGAGACCCAGTACTTC.

The genes are TRBV15 and TRBJ1-2, with TRBD1 as a possible D gene (6 bases). Looked up from germline, CDR1 is LNHNV and CDR2 is YYDKDF (reference sequence). Deletions cut 3 bases from V and 6 bases from J, with 11 bases between. CDR3 size: 13 residues. CDR3 sequence: CATSREQGDGYTF. DNA of the CDR3: TGTGCCACCAGCAGGGAACAGGGAGATGGCTACACCTTC.

The chain recombines TRBV7-9 with TRBJ1-1; the D gene is possibly TRBD1 (5 bases). Germline CDR1 is SEHNR and CDR2 is FQNEAQ (reference sequence). The length of the CDR3 is 15 residues. The V gene lost 0 bases and the J gene lost 1 base, with 9 bases spanning the gap. CDR3 protein: CASSLASGENTEAFF. In nucleotides, the CDR3 is TGTGCCAGCAGCTTAGCGTCGGGGGAGAACACTGAAGCTTTCTTT.

The J gene is TRBJ1-4, the V gene TRBV7-6; D uncertain. The CDR3 loop spans 14 amino acids. CDR1 is SGHVS and CDR2 is FNYEAQ in the germline V gene. V shed 4 bases and J shed 3 bases, with 9 bases lying between them. This CDR3 reads CASSSQRANEKLFF. Written as DNA, the CDR3 is TGTGCCAGCAGCTCCCAGAGGGCTAATGAAAAACTGTTTTTT.

This clone appeared once. The chain links TRBV5-4 to TRBJ1-1; the D gene is possibly TRBD1 (6 bases). Trimming removed 3 bases at V and 2 bases at J, with 14 bases between. The CDR3 totals 15 residues. Germline lookup yields CDR1 SGHNT and CDR2 YYREEE (reference sequence). This CDR3 reads CASSWTDRYNTEAFF. The DNA for the CDR3 is TGTGCCAGCAGCTGGACGGACAGATATAACACTGAAGCTTTCTTT.

This rearrangement joins TRBV13 to TRBJ1-1; 7 bases line up with TRBD1. This CDR3 is 13 amino acids long. V shed 5 bases and J 4 bases; nucleotides not matched to a gene: 4. Germline V CDR1 and CDR2: PRHDT, FYEKMQ (reference sequence). The chain's CDR3 is CASSSYRGTEAFF. Here the CDR3 DNA reads TGTGCCAGCAGCAGCTACAGGGGCACTGAAGCTTTCTTT.

J is TRBJ2-7 and V is TRBV28; D is perhaps TRBD1 (5 bases). The V gene lost 6 bases and the J gene lost 5 bases, with 14 bases spanning the gap. Germline assignment: CDR1 MDHEN and CDR2 SYDVKM. This CDR3 is 13 amino acids long. CDR3 sequence (DNA): TGTGCCAGCAGCCCAGGGAATCTCCACGAGCAGTACTTC. This sequence encodes CASSPGNLHEQYF.

The gene calls are TRBV5-1 and TRBJ1-1; weak D call: TRBD1 (5 bases). V was clipped by 0 bases and J by 8 bases, with 11 bases between them. The germline V gene has CDR1 SGHRS and CDR2 YFSETQ. This CDR3 spans 13 amino acids. This CDR3 reads CASSLGGIMEAFF. In DNA, the CDR3 is TGCGCCAGCAGCTTGGGGGGCATTATGGAAGCTTTCTTT.

The chain recombines TRBV9 with TRBJ1-2, with D unclear. Germline assignment: CDR1 SGDLS and CDR2 YYNGEE. Trimming took 3 bases from V and 4 from J, leaving 4 bases between them. This CDR3 contains 11 residues. This chain's CDR3 is CASSALYGYTF. In DNA form, the CDR3 reads TGTGCCAGCAGCGCCCTCTATGGCTACACCTTC.

CDR3 amino acids: CASSGTSGVAGQETQYF. CDR3 DNA sequence: TGTGCCAGCAGCGGGACTAGCGGGGTGGCAGGGCAAGAGACCCAGTACTTC. This chain links TRBV9 with TRBJ2-5; 12 bases align to TRBD2. The trim removed 3 bases at V and 2 bases at J, leaving 8 bases unmatched. CDR3 length equals 17 residues. Germline V gene lookup returns CDR1 SGDLS and CDR2 YYNGEE.